The 29 T cell receptor beta chains below all came from one sample that was sequenced in a study of T cells after posttransplantation cyclophosphamide. Using immunoSEQ multiplex PCR, the repertoire was profiled, and TCRdb retains in-frame clones only, with some absent. This table holds tens of thousands of clones, 80% to 90% found once. Controls had myeloablative marrow grafts with methotrexate and calcineurin inhibitor, sampled at 1 year. Material: PBMCs, obtained after an allogeneic stem cell transplant with a calcineurin inhibitor and methotrexate. The receptor set was obtained from a female patient between 50 and 60 years old who received an allogeneic stem cell transplant from an unrelated donor, was CMV-positive, and had chronic GVHD only. The graft donor may have contributed some T cells.

The chain employs TRBV7-3 and TRBJ1-1; weak D call: TRBD1 (5 bases). CDR1 and CDR2 (germline): SGHTA, FQGTGA. Trimming stripped 5 bases from V and 6 bases from J, with 13 bases between. The CDR3 totals 13 residues. DNA of the CDR3: TGTGCCAGCAGCATCAGGCAGGGCGCTGAAGCTTTCTTT. This translates into CASSIRQGAEAFF.

This chain connects TRBV4-1 to TRBJ1-2; no clear D gene. V lost 1 base and J lost 3, with 9 bases in between. Germline V gene data show CDR1 as MGHRA and CDR2 as YSYEKL. The CDR3 length is 14 residues. As DNA, the CDR3 is TGCGCCAGCAGCCAAGGACGGGGAGACTATGGCTACACCTTC. This sequence encodes CASSQGRGDYGYTF.

This clone is a singleton in its sample. This chain connects TRBV6-1 to TRBJ2-3, with 8 bases matching TRBD2. The V gene end was trimmed by 5 bases and the J gene end by 4 bases; junction bases not matched to a gene: 5. This CDR3 has 14 residues. Per germline, CDR1 MNHNS and CDR2 SASEGT. The CDR3 region has the DNA TGTGCCAGCAGTAGCGGGAGAGTATCAGATACGCAGTATTTT. It yields the protein CASSSGRVSDTQYF.

The chain has TRBV5-8 and TRBJ1-6, with 9 bases matching TRBD1. V shed 4 bases and J 4 bases; nucleotides not matched to a gene: 6. The CDR3 runs to 16 residues. CDR1 and CDR2 (germline): SGHTS, YDEGEE. The CDR3 coding sequence is TGTGCCAGCAGCGAAGCCGGGACAGGGTATAATTCACCCCTCCACTTT. Its protein is CASSEAGTGYNSPLHF.

V usage is TRBV7-6 and J usage is TRBJ1-1, with 7 bases that match TRBD1. Per germline, CDR1 SGHVS and CDR2 FNYEAQ. J gave up 5 bases and V 2 bases, and 2 bases lay outside the gene matches. The CDR3 sequence is 13 residues long. The CDR3 spells CASSLRGRTEAFF. The CDR3 nucleotides read TGTGCCAGCAGCTTAAGGGGGCGGACTGAAGCTTTCTTT.

This chain connects TRBV15 to TRBJ2-7; D may be TRBD1 (6 bases). Germline V CDR1 and CDR2: LNHNV, YYDKDF (reference sequence). The germline V and J ends were trimmed by 2 bases and 0 bases, with 8 bases remaining between them. The CDR3 runs to 14 residues. The CDR3 region has the DNA TGTGCCACCAGCAGACAGGGGAGCTCCTACGAGCAGTACTTC. Translated, it gives CATSRQGSSYEQYF.

The chain couples TRBV7-8 to TRBJ2-2, with 10 bases that match TRBD2. Trimming took 4 bases from V and 1 from J; bases not matched to a gene: 6. CDR1 SGHVS and CDR2 FQNEAQ come from the germline V gene. This CDR3 has 17 residues. The CDR3 sequence is CASSSRWTSGNTGELFF. The CDR3 DNA follows: TGTGCCAGCAGCTCCCGCTGGACTAGCGGGAACACCGGGGAGCTGTTTTTT.

This rearrangement joins TRBV4-1 to TRBJ2-1; D is perhaps TRBD2 (5 bases). CDR3 length: 13 amino acids. Germline assignment: CDR1 MGHRA and CDR2 YSYEKL. V lost 0 bases to trimming and J lost 14 bases, with 14 bases between them. CDR3 region: CASSQDMLVGEFF. CDR3 nucleotide sequence: TGCGCCAGCAGCCAAGATATGTTAGTCGGGGAGTTCTTC.

This chain connects TRBV27 to TRBJ2-3; 7 bases map to TRBD2. The length of the CDR3 is 15 residues. V gave up 8 bases and J gave up 4 bases; unmatched junction bases: 12. The germline gives CDR1 MNHEY, CDR2 SMNVEV (reference sequence). The CDR3 here is CASGGMRGGADTQYF. CDR3 DNA sequence: TGTGCCAGCGGGGGGATGAGGGGAGGGGCAGATACGCAGTATTTT.

Here the CDR3 reads CASLDRADTGELFF. DNA for the CDR3: TGTGCCAGCCTCGACAGGGCGGACACCGGGGAGCTGTTTTTT. V usage is TRBV6-5 and J usage is TRBJ2-2; 7 bases line up with TRBD1. Germline-derived CDR1 and CDR2 are MNHEY and SVGAGI. This CDR3 region has 14 residues. Germline trimming cut 8 bases from V and 3 bases from J; bases unmatched to any gene: 6.

This chain uses TRBV2 with TRBJ2-3; 12 bases are shared with TRBD2. This CDR3 comprises 14 residues. Germline V gene lookup returns CDR1 SNHLY and CDR2 FYNNEI. V lost 10 bases, J lost 5 bases, and 7 bases stayed unmatched. In nucleotides, the CDR3 is TGTGCCAAGAGACTAGCGGGAGAAGGAGATACGCAGTATTTT. Translated: CAKRLAGEGDTQYF.

The chain recombines TRBV5-1 with TRBJ1-4; TRBD1 aligns across 11 bases. V lost 4 bases, J lost 7 bases, and 3 bases stayed unmatched. The germline gives CDR1 SGHRS, CDR2 YFSETQ. The CDR3 is made up of 14 amino acids. The CDR3 spells CASSPGTGGEKLFF. DNA of the CDR3: TGCGCCAGCAGCCCCGGGACAGGGGGTGAAAAACTGTTTTTT.

The chain carries TRBV28 and TRBJ2-4; 10 bases align to TRBD1. The junction had 4 bases not matched to a gene; V was cut back by 5 bases and J by 6 bases. The CDR3 length is 14 residues. CDR1 is MDHEN, CDR2 SYDVKM, per germline. DNA of the CDR3: TGTGCCAGCAGTATCTGGACAGGGGGAAACATTCAGTACTTC. Translated, it gives CASSIWTGGNIQYF.

The chain is built from TRBV6-5 and TRBJ1-2, with 8 bases aligning to TRBD1. This CDR3 has 13 amino acids. Trimming took 5 bases from V and 8 from J; bases not matched to a gene: 7. Germline V gene sequence: CDR1 MNHEY, CDR2 SVGAGI. CDR3: CASSLGQGVGYTF. In DNA form, the CDR3 reads TGTGCCAGCAGTCTTGGACAGGGTGTAGGCTACACCTTC.

The chain has TRBV5-1 and TRBJ2-2, with 8 bases fitting TRBD2. The CDR3 length is 15 residues. Germline V gene data show CDR1 as SGHRS and CDR2 as YFSETQ. Unmatched junction bases numbered 6, after V lost 3 bases and J lost 5 bases. CDR3 nucleotides: TGCGCCAGCAGCTCCCCCGCTAGCGGGACCGGGGAGCTGTTTTTT. It encodes CASSSPASGTGELFF.

As for this clone: At one end the junction does not follow the germline gene, possibly because of a read error. The chain uses TRBV27 and TRBJ2-5; possible D gene TRBD1, 6 bases. The J call may not be correct, given that the DNA end is closer to TRBJ2-7. CDR1 is MNHEY and CDR2 is SMNVEV in the germline V gene (reference sequence). The CDR3 extends over 15 amino acids. The CDR3, as DNA: TGTGCCAGCGGTTTTACAGGGCCTACCTCCTACGAGCAGTACTTC. Translation gives CASGFTGPTSYEQYF.

The chain is built from TRBV7-3 and TRBJ2-1; D is perhaps TRBD2 (6 bases). V was pared by 4 bases and J by 4 bases, with 14 bases between. The CDR3 loop spans 15 amino acids. The germline gives CDR1 SGHTA, CDR2 FQGTGA. In DNA, the CDR3 is TGTGCCAGCAGCTCTAACGGAGGGACTTACAATGAGCAGTTCTTC. It yields the protein CASSSNGGTYNEQFF.

This clone was found once. The rearrangement joins TRBV5-1 to TRBJ1-2; 7 nucleotides align to TRBD1. Germline loops: CDR1 SGHRS, CDR2 YFSETQ. Germline trimming cut 0 bases from V and 7 bases from J; bases unmatched to any gene: 9. The CDR3 has 15 amino acids. CDR3 bases: TGCGCCAGCAGCTTGGGACAGGGAATTGAGGGTGGCTACACCTTC. Translated, it gives CASSLGQGIEGGYTF.

The chain links TRBV5-1 to TRBJ2-2; D might be TRBD1 (5 bases). CDR3 length: 14 amino acids. The V end lost 0 bases, the J end lost 6 bases, and 9 bases lay between the germline ends. The germline V gene encodes CDR1 SGHRS and CDR2 YFSETQ. The CDR3 protein is CASSLEGASGELFF. The CDR3 nucleotides are TGCGCCAGCAGCTTGGAAGGGGCGTCCGGGGAGCTGTTTTTT.

The chain has TRBV7-6 and TRBJ2-1, with a weak D call TRBD1 (6 bases). The germline V and J ends were trimmed by 2 bases and 0 bases, with 17 bases remaining between them. The germline V gene has CDR1 SGHVS and CDR2 FNYEAQ. The CDR3 is made up of 18 amino acids. CDR3 sequence (DNA): TGTGCCAGCAGCTTAAGAGGGGGATGGCCTTCCTCCTACAATGAGCAGTTCTTC. Its translation is CASSLRGGWPSSYNEQFF.

The chain carries TRBV7-2 and TRBJ2-5; D may be TRBD2 (6 bases). Per germline, CDR1 SGHTA and CDR2 FQGNSA. Trimming removed 5 bases from V and 2 bases from J, with 12 bases in between. This CDR3 has 14 amino acids. Written as DNA, the CDR3 is TGTGCCAGCAGCCGTCGGGAGAAACAAGAGACCCAGTACTTC. It specifies CASSRREKQETQYF.

J is TRBJ1-5 and V is TRBV19; a weak D match, TRBD1 (5 bases). The germline V and J ends were trimmed by 5 bases and 2 bases, with 13 bases remaining between them. CDR3 length: 15 residues. CDR1 LNHDA and CDR2 SQIVND come from the germline V gene (reference sequence). CDR3 DNA sequence: TGTGCCAGTAGTGGGCAGGGAGGACGCAATCAGCCCCAGCATTTT. It translates to CASSGQGGRNQPQHF.

The chain couples TRBV28 to TRBJ1-1; TRBD1 agrees at 9 bases. Germline CDR1 reads MDHEN; CDR2 reads SYDVKM. The CDR3 is 18 amino acids. With 5 bases clipped from V and 1 base from J, the junction kept 14 bases outside the gene matches. The CDR3 bases are TGTGCCAGCAGTGACAGGGGGTCTCGTGGGTTCAAGAACACTGAAGCTTTCTTT. It specifies CASSDRGSRGFKNTEAFF. The complete variable domain, with remaining parts taken from reference TRBV28 and TRBJ1-1, reads DVKVTQSSRYLVKRTGEKVFLECVQDMDHENMFWYRQDPGLGLRLIYFSYDVKMKEKGDIPEGYSVSREKKERFSLILESASTNQTSMYLCASSDRGSRGFKNTEAFFGQGTRLTVV.

The chain recombines TRBV6-6 with TRBJ2-1, with D perhaps TRBD2 (6 bases). The germline V gene has CDR1 MNHNY and CDR2 SVGAGI (reference sequence). Trimming removed 4 bases from V and 0 bases from J, with 10 bases in between. The CDR3 is made up of 15 amino acids. The CDR3 reads CASSFSGASYNEQFF. The CDR3 DNA sequence: TGTGCCAGCAGTTTTAGCGGAGCCTCCTACAATGAGCAGTTCTTC.

The chain has TRBV7-9 and TRBJ1-2, with TRBD1 identical over 7 bases. CDR3 length: 14 residues. CDR1 SEHNR and CDR2 FQNEAQ come from the germline V gene (reference sequence). V lost 1 base to trimming and J lost 6 bases; unmatched junction nucleotides: 5. The CDR3: CASSLGAGTDGYTF. CDR3 coding DNA: TGTGCCAGCAGCTTAGGGGCCGGGACAGATGGCTACACCTTC.

The V call is TRBV7-3, the J call TRBJ2-1, with D maybe TRBD2 (5 bases). The CDR3 consists of 14 residues. Germline lookup yields CDR1 SGHTA and CDR2 FQGTGA. V was cut by 4 bases and J by 5 bases, with 12 bases left in between. CDR3 in amino acids: CASSSGSPHNEQFF. The CDR3 DNA is TGTGCCAGCAGCTCGGGGTCGCCTCACAATGAGCAGTTCTTC.

The CDR3 DNA reads as TGCGCCAGCAGCTCGGACAGTTTGAACACTGAAGCTTTCTTT. Its protein product is CASSSDSLNTEAFF. The V and J genes are TRBV5-1 and TRBJ1-1; TRBD1 might be the D (6 bases). The CDR3 extends over 14 amino acids. Trimming removed 3 bases from V and 0 bases from J, with 9 bases in between. Per the germline V gene, CDR1 is SGHRS and CDR2 is YFSETQ.

The chain links TRBV9 to TRBJ2-7, with D perhaps TRBD1 (5 bases). This CDR3 has 15 amino acids. Trimming removed 3 bases from V and 2 bases from J, with 15 bases in between. Germline lookup yields CDR1 SGDLS and CDR2 YYNGEE. The CDR3 DNA sequence: TGTGCCAGCAGCGAATCAGGGTTAGTAGCCTACGAGCAGTACTTC. Its translation is CASSESGLVAYEQYF.

This sequence joins TRBV9 and TRBJ2-3; TRBD2 is a possible D gene (5 bases). The germline V and J ends were trimmed by 0 bases and 5 bases, with 10 bases remaining between them. Germline CDR1 reads SGDLS; CDR2 reads YYNGEE. The CDR3 is 14 amino acids. DNA for the CDR3: TGTGCCAGCAGCGTAGGGACTTCGGGAGATACGCAGTATTTT. Translated, it gives CASSVGTSGDTQYF. Filled out from reference TRBV9 and TRBJ2-3, the complete variable domain reads DSGVTQTPKHLITATGQRVTLRCSPRSGDLSVYWYQQSLDQGLQFLIQYYNGEERAKGNILERFSAQQFPDLHSELNLSSLELGDSALYFCASSVGTSGDTQYFGPGTRLTVL.